A selection of T cell receptor beta chains follows, all from one sample in a study of identifying expanded T cells in peripheral blood. The protocol was immunoSEQ multiplex PCR, while the TCRdb copy is restricted to in-frame clones and leaves out a portion. This repertoire shows 85,000 to 120,000 clones, around 88% found once; its top ten account for less than 15%. Material for sequencing was blood. Every receptor here comes from a person aged 18-70 years in good health. Each CDR3 is given with its conserved first and last residue. A D gene is named only where the DNA matches it firmly. Only some rows state a clone size, as once, few, many or a class for expanded clones.

v_call,d_call,j_call,clone_size,cdr3_aa,cdr3_nt
TRBV5-1,TRBD1,TRBJ2-7,.,CASSPGQGAVEQYF,TGCGCCAGCAGCCCCGGACAGGGGGCGGTCGAGCAGTACTTC
TRBV7-7,.,TRBJ2-7,.,CASSLNDRHEQYF,TGTGCCAGCAGCTTAAACGACAGGCACGAGCAGTACTTC
TRBV30,.,TRBJ1-5,.,CAWSVDWWAQHF,TGTGCCTGGAGTGTAGACTGGTGGGCCCAGCATTTT
TRBV2,.,TRBJ1-5,.,CASSEATGNQPQHF,TGTGCCAGCAGTGAAGCTACGGGAAATCAGCCCCAGCATTTT
TRBV11-2,.,TRBJ2-3,.,CASSLATLAFDTQYF,TGTGCCAGCAGCTTAGCTACCCTAGCGTTCGATACGCAGTATTTT
TRBV18,.,TRBJ2-5,.,CASSPSEETQYF,TGTGCCAGCTCACCGTCGGAGGAGACCCAGTACTTC
TRBV5-5,TRBD1,TRBJ1-3,.,CASSADRGAGNTIYF,TGTGCCAGCAGCGCTGACAGGGGTGCTGGAAACACCATATATTTT
TRBV12-5,.,TRBJ2-1,.,CASGLVSGGRSYNEQFF,TGTGCTAGTGGTTTGGTCTCCGGGGGTCGCTCCTACAATGAGCAGTTCTTC
TRBV2,.,TRBJ2-7,.,CASRAESYEQYF,TGTGCCAGCAGGGCAGAGTCCTACGAGCAGTACTTC
TRBV19,.,TRBJ2-5,.,CASSIAVAPETQYF,TGTGCCAGTAGTATTGCTGTTGCCCCAGAGACCCAGTACTTC
TRBV10-2,.,TRBJ2-3,.,CASSEQGTDTQYF,TGCGCCAGCAGTGAACAGGGCACAGATACGCAGTATTTT
TRBV11-1,TRBD1,TRBJ1-3,.,CASSAKTGYDAGNTIYF,TGTGCCAGCAGCGCCAAGACAGGGTACGACGCGGGAAACACCATATATTTT
TRBV25-1,TRBD2,TRBJ2-5,.,CASTLAGGQETQYF,TGTGCCAGCACGCTAGCGGGGGGGCAAGAGACCCAGTACTTC
TRBV11-2,.,TRBJ2-2,few,CASSLGRNTGELFF,TGTGCCAGCAGCTTAGGGCGGAACACCGGGGAGCTGTTTTTT
TRBV6-1,TRBD1,TRBJ1-2,.,CASSGLRGTGYGYTF,TGTGCCAGCAGTGGGCTCCGAGGGACAGGCTATGGCTACACCTTC
TRBV7-2,TRBD2,TRBJ2-3,.,CASSLLASGEVNTQYF,TGTGCCAGCAGCTTATTGGCTAGCGGGGAGGTGAATACGCAGTATTTT
TRBV18,.,TRBJ1-1,.,CASSLTVNTEAFF,TGTGCCAGCTCACTTACAGTGAACACTGAAGCTTTCTTT
TRBV19,.,TRBJ2-3,.,CASSIGATDTQYF,TGTGCCAGTAGTATAGGTGCGACAGATACGCAGTATTTT
TRBV11-3,.,TRBJ2-1,.,CASRLDSHNEQFF,TGTGCCAGCAGGTTGGACAGCCACAATGAGCAGTTCTTC
TRBV28,TRBD1,TRBJ1-1,once,CASSSGTGGRTEAFF,TGTGCCAGCAGTTCGGGGACAGGGGGGAGGACTGAAGCTTTCTTT
TRBV4-2,.,TRBJ1-1,.,CASSQQTDGNTEAFF,TGTGCCAGCAGCCAACAAACGGACGGGAACACTGAAGCTTTCTTT
TRBV6-6,.,TRBJ2-1,few,CASSYSPGLYNEQFF,TGTGCCAGCAGTTACTCCCCGGGACTTTACAATGAGCAGTTCTTC
TRBV28,.,TRBJ2-7,.,CASRPRQLTYEQYF,TGTGCCAGCAGACCCAGGCAGCTAACCTACGAGCAGTACTTC
TRBV12-5,TRBD2,TRBJ2-3,.,CASSGLVTDTQYF,TGTGCTAGCTCGGGACTAGTAACAGATACGCAGTATTTT
TRBV7-9,.,TRBJ2-7,.,CASTRGSEPEQYF,TGTGCCAGCACCCGAGGGTCCGAGCCCGAGCAGTACTTC
TRBV18,.,TRBJ1-1,.,CASSRGTPNTEAFF,TGTGCCAGCTCACGAGGGACACCGAACACTGAAGCTTTCTTT
TRBV7-8,.,TRBJ2-5,.,CASSLVQQETQYF,TGTGCCAGCAGCTTAGTTCAGCAAGAGACCCAGTACTTC
TRBV30,.,TRBJ2-3,.,CAWSKGFGTDTQYF,TGTGCCTGGAGTAAAGGGTTCGGCACAGATACGCAGTATTTT
TRBV6-5,.,TRBJ1-2,.,CASKAGRGGNYGYTF,TGTGCCAGCAAAGCCGGCCGGGGAGGTAACTATGGCTACACCTTC
TRBV18,TRBD1,TRBJ1-5,.,CASSPGVTAGGLWGQPQHF,TGTGCCAGCTCACCGGGCGTTACGGCAGGGGGATTATGGGGTCAGCCCCAGCATTTT
TRBV19,.,TRBJ2-1,.,CASSQGLLVSYNEQFF,TGTGCCAGTAGTCAGGGGTTGTTAGTCTCCTACAATGAGCAGTTCTTC
TRBV9,TRBD2,TRBJ2-2,.,CASSDAGGGTGELFF,TGTGCCAGCAGCGATGCGGGGGGAGGGACCGGGGAGCTGTTTTTT
TRBV7-9,TRBD2,TRBJ2-7,.,CASSFSGLAGGNEQYF,TGTGCCAGCAGCTTCTCCGGACTAGCGGGAGGGAACGAGCAGTACTTC
TRBV2,TRBD1,TRBJ2-5,.,CASSEEDSGGEETQYF,TGTGCCAGCAGCGAAGAGGACTCAGGGGGCGAGGAGACCCAGTACTTC
TRBV6-6,.,TRBJ1-2,.,CASSYSNQGGAYGYTF,TGTGCCAGCAGTTACTCCAACCAGGGAGGGGCCTATGGCTACACCTTC